This T cell receptor (beta chain) is from a study of tumor-infiltrating lymphocytes in primary liver carcinoma. Study-level background: The study obtained roughly 3.65 to 7.5 million productive TCRbeta reads per sample, similar across tissue types.

Making TCR beta cDNA involved approximately 510 ng total RNA and a constant-region primer. Investigators got TCR beta libraries out of three nested multiplex PCR rounds, done with slightly modified ARM-PCR. TRBV1-TRBV30 forward primers paired with a C-beta reverse primer drove the first two PCR rounds, about 10 cycles each. TCRdb reanalysed the multiplex PCR reads using MiXCR and keeps one entry per CDR3 protein. Here the sample spans almost 200,000 distinct CDR3 sequences, about 61% being singletons. This CDR3 comprises 15 residues. Germline lookup yields CDR1 MGHRA and CDR2 YSYEKL. A word on this clonotype: A much bigger clone sits one base away, suggesting this may be a read error.

The study extracted blood RNA from unsorted whole blood and also extracted germline DNA. Before any surgery took place, 4 to 4.5 milliliters of peripheral blood were collected. The clonotype was recovered from a woman aged 55-70 years with primary liver carcinoma and hepatitis B virus infection. The sequenced material came from peripheral blood. The rearrangement joins TRBV4-1 to TRBJ2-1; D might be TRBD2 (6 bases). The CDR3: CASRERETPYIEQFF. The CDR3 bases are TGCGCCAGCAGGGAACGGGAGACCCCCTACATTGAGCAGTTCTTC.